These 27 T cell receptor beta chains share one sample of origin, sequenced in a study of cytomegalovirus exposure and HLA in healthy donors. TCRdb's copy holds only in-frame clones and misses some; the assay was immunoSEQ multiplex PCR. The sample lists over 100,000 clones, over 75% occurring once. The sequenced sample consisted of PBMCs. These receptors were obtained from a woman aged 18-29 years in good health and CMV-seropositive.

The V and J genes are TRBV6-6 and TRBJ1-2; maybe TRBD1 (6 bases). Germline V gives CDR1 MNHNY, CDR2 SVGAGI (reference sequence). Trimming removed 4 bases at V and 4 bases at J, with 16 bases between. The CDR3 is 15 amino acids. The CDR3 protein is CASSLGGGASYGYTF. The CDR3, as DNA: TGTGCCAGCAGTTTAGGTGGGGGCGCAAGCTATGGCTACACCTTC.

V usage is TRBV6-6 and J usage is TRBJ1-2; D possibly corresponds to TRBD1 (6 bases). Trimming removed 5 bases from V and 4 bases from J, with 8 bases in between. Germline V gives CDR1 MNHNY, CDR2 SVGAGI (reference sequence). CDR3 size: 12 residues. The CDR3 is CASSPDSYGYTF. The CDR3 DNA is TGTGCCAGCAGTCCGGACAGCTATGGCTACACCTTC.

The chain recombines TRBV6-4 with TRBJ2-2; possible D gene TRBD2, 6 bases. Trimming shortened V by 4 bases and J by 0 bases, and 12 bases separated the two germline ends. CDR1 MRHNA and CDR2 SNTAGT come from the germline V gene. CDR3 length: 16 residues. The CDR3 DNA is TGTGCCAGCAGTGTGGGCTCGGGGGCGAACACCGGGGAGCTGTTTTTT. Translation gives CASSVGSGANTGELFF.

In DNA form, the CDR3 reads TGTGCCACCAGCAGAGAAGCGGCCGGGAACACTGAAGCTTTCTTT. This sequence encodes CATSREAAGNTEAFF. The chain is built from TRBV15 and TRBJ1-1, with no clear D. Trimming cost V 0 bases and J 1 base, with 9 bases left between them. Germline V CDR1 and CDR2: LNHNV, YYDKDF (reference sequence). The CDR3 runs 15 residues.

The chain carries TRBV7-3 and TRBJ2-7; 9 bases map to TRBD2. Germline lookup yields CDR1 SGHTA and CDR2 FQGTGA. V lost 2 bases to trimming and J lost 4 bases; unmatched junction nucleotides: 6. The CDR3 sequence is 15 residues long. CDR3 DNA: TGTGCCAGCAGCTTAGGGGCGGGAGGGACTTACGAGCAGTACTTC. Translating it yields CASSLGAGGTYEQYF.

The J gene is TRBJ2-3, the V gene TRBV9, with 12 bases lining up with TRBD2. The CDR3 runs to 19 residues. V gave up 3 bases and J gave up 0 bases; unmatched junction bases: 11. Germline V gene lookup returns CDR1 SGDLS and CDR2 YYNGEE. The DNA for the CDR3 is TGTGCCAGCAGCGAGGGGCGGACTAGCGGGACTACTAGCACAGATACGCAGTATTTT. It specifies CASSEGRTSGTTSTDTQYF. Full variable domain (missing parts from reference TRBV9 and TRBJ2-3): DSGVTQTPKHLITATGQRVTLRCSPRSGDLSVYWYQQSLDQGLQFLIQYYNGEERAKGNILERFSAQQFPDLHSELNLSSLELGDSALYFCASSEGRTSGTTSTDTQYFGPGTRLTVL.

The gene calls are TRBV27 and TRBJ2-1; TRBD1 agrees at 12 bases. Germline CDR1 reads MNHEY; CDR2 reads SMNVEV (reference sequence). The junction had 10 bases not matched to a gene; V was cut back by 7 bases and J by 9 bases. This CDR3 region has 15 residues. CDR3 protein: CASNAGTGGPVEQFF. The CDR3 DNA follows: TGTGCCAGCAACGCCGGGACAGGGGGCCCGGTTGAGCAGTTCTTC.

The chain employs TRBV6-5 and TRBJ1-4; 7 bases line up with TRBD1. The CDR3 is 15 amino acids. The germline V gene has CDR1 MNHEY and CDR2 SVGAGI. V was clipped by 5 bases and J by 0 bases; unmatched bases: 3. DNA for the CDR3: TGTGCCAGCAGTACAGGGGTTGCAACTAATGAAAAACTGTTTTTT. Encoded protein: CASSTGVATNEKLFF.

The chain has TRBV18 and TRBJ1-6; 8 nucleotides align to TRBD1. After removal of 4 bases from V and 6 bases from J, the junction contained 5 bases not matched to a gene. CDR1 and CDR2 (germline): KGHSH, LQKENI. The CDR3 extends over 15 amino acids. As DNA, the CDR3 is TGTGCCAGCTCACTGGACAGGGCTCTTAATTCACCCCTCCACTTT. This codes for CASSLDRALNSPLHF.

The chain couples TRBV11-3 to TRBJ2-3; D is undetermined. V was pared by 5 bases and J by 1 base, with 7 bases between. The CDR3 sequence is 13 residues long. Germline loops: CDR1 SGHNT, CDR2 YENEEA. The CDR3 DNA is TGTGCCAGCAGCCGCCGGGGCACAGATACGCAGTATTTT. Protein sequence: CASSRRGTDTQYF.

The chain is built from TRBV6-5 and TRBJ1-2; D is unresolved. This CDR3 comprises 14 residues. V shed 0 bases and J shed 2 bases, with 7 bases lying between them. Germline CDR1 MNHEY, CDR2 SVGAGI. The CDR3 DNA reads TGTGCCAGCAGTTACTCGAGCAGGAACTATGGCTACACCTTC. Translation gives CASSYSSRNYGYTF.

The DNA of the CDR3 is TGTGCCAGCAGCTTGGGACAGGGGGCTGATCAGCCCCAGCATTTT. Translated: CASSLGQGADQPQHF. The V gene is TRBV5-4, the J gene TRBJ1-5; 10 bases match TRBD1. This CDR3 spans 15 amino acids. Trimming cost V 0 bases and J 5 bases; bases outside gene matches: 2. Germline V gives CDR1 SGHNT, CDR2 YYREEE (reference sequence).

This clone was seen only once. The chain carries TRBV27 and TRBJ1-5; 7 bases fit TRBD1. This CDR3 spans 15 amino acids. The V and J ends lost 6 bases and 3 bases, in that order; junction bases with no gene match: 8. Germline lookup yields CDR1 MNHEY and CDR2 SMNVEV (reference sequence). CDR3 sequence: CASRERQGINQPQHF. CDR3 coding DNA: TGTGCCAGCAGGGAACGACAGGGCATCAATCAGCCCCAGCATTTT.

V is TRBV6-1 and J is TRBJ2-5; the match to TRBD1 covers 9 bases. This CDR3 contains 15 residues. Germline trimming cut 6 bases from V and 5 bases from J; bases unmatched to any gene: 10. Germline CDR1 MNHNS, CDR2 SASEGT. The CDR3 is CASRHWGQGRETQYF. The CDR3, as DNA: TGTGCCAGCAGACATTGGGGACAGGGTAGGGAGACCCAGTACTTC.

The chain employs TRBV13 and TRBJ2-7, with 7 bases aligning to TRBD2. The length of the CDR3 is 14 residues. The V gene end was trimmed by 3 bases and the J gene end by 7 bases; junction bases not matched to a gene: 9. Germline V gene data show CDR1 as PRHDT and CDR2 as FYEKMQ (reference sequence). The CDR3 protein is CASSLEGGPREQYF. CDR3 bases: TGTGCCAGCAGCTTGGAGGGAGGGCCGCGTGAGCAGTACTTC.

The genes are TRBV7-9 and TRBJ1-5, with D unresolved. The CDR3 contains 13 residues. Germline V gene sequence: CDR1 SEHNR, CDR2 FQNEAQ (reference sequence). Trimming took 6 bases from V and 5 from J, leaving 11 bases between them. CDR3 loop: CASSSLSDQPQHF. CDR3 in DNA: TGTGCCAGCAGTTCCCTCTCGGATCAGCCCCAGCATTTT. The full variable domain, its missing parts supplied by reference TRBV7-9 and TRBJ1-5, is DTGVSQNPRHKITKRGQNVTFRCDPISEHNRLYWYRQTLGQGPEFLTYFQNEAQLEKSRLLSDRFSAERPKGSFSTLEIQRTEQGDSAMYLCASSSLSDQPQHFGDGTRLSIL.

This chain connects TRBV11-2 to TRBJ2-2; the match to TRBD2 covers 8 bases. Germline V gives CDR1 SGHAT, CDR2 FQNNGV. The CDR3 has 16 amino acids. V shed 5 bases, J shed 7 bases, and the junction held 12 bases outside the gene matches. The CDR3 sequence is CASSRGGKVSLGELFF. The CDR3, as DNA: TGTGCCAGCAGCCGGGGGGGGAAGGTAAGCCTCGGGGAGCTGTTTTTT.

The rearrangement joins TRBV6-1 to TRBJ2-1; 10 bases are a match to TRBD2. CDR1 is MNHNS, CDR2 SASEGT, per germline. Trimming at V came to 4 bases and at J to 8 bases, leaving 5 bases not matched to a gene. CDR3 length: 14 residues. The CDR3: CASSGGLAGDEQFF. In nucleotides, the CDR3 is TGTGCCAGCAGTGGCGGCCTAGCGGGGGATGAGCAGTTCTTC.

V usage is TRBV10-3 and J usage is TRBJ1-5; TRBD1 matches 7 bases. V was pared by 6 bases and J by 6 bases, with 5 bases of the junction left unmatched. This CDR3 region has 13 residues. The germline CDR1 and CDR2 sequences are ENHRY and SYGVKD. In DNA form, the CDR3 reads TGTGCCATCAGCAACAGGGGAGCTCAGCCCCAGCATTTT. It specifies CAISNRGAQPQHF.

This clone appeared a single time. The chain combines TRBV2 with TRBJ1-2; D ambiguous. With 1 base removed from V and 4 bases from J, the gap between germline ends came to 16 bases. CDR1 SNHLY and CDR2 FYNNEI come from the germline V gene. This CDR3 contains 16 residues. CDR3 sequence: CASSEGLQVYTYGYTF. CDR3 nucleotide sequence: TGTGCCAGCAGTGAAGGACTGCAAGTGTATACCTATGGCTACACCTTC.

The table lists this clone with a count of one. The chain links TRBV6-4 to TRBJ1-1; D not resolved. The CDR3 sequence is 15 residues long. The V end lost 4 bases, the J end lost 0 bases, and 12 bases lay between the germline ends. Germline CDR1 reads MRHNA; CDR2 reads SNTAGT. This CDR3 reads CASSGYPVMNTEAFF. In DNA, the CDR3 is TGTGCCAGCAGTGGATACCCGGTAATGAACACTGAAGCTTTCTTT.

The V call is TRBV7-9, the J call TRBJ1-2, with 10 bases lining up with TRBD1. CDR1 SEHNR and CDR2 FQNEAQ come from the germline V gene (reference sequence). The length of the CDR3 is 16 residues. Trimming removed 4 bases from V and 6 bases from J; junction bases left unmatched: 11. The CDR3 nucleotides read TGTGCCAGCAGCTATAATAACCCGACAGGGGGCGATGGCTACACCTTC. It yields the protein CASSYNNPTGGDGYTF.

V is TRBV27 and J is TRBJ2-7; 7 nucleotides agree with TRBD1. V dropped 3 bases and J dropped 9; count of bases not matched to a gene: 11. The CDR3 runs to 14 residues. Germline V lookup: CDR1 MNHEY, CDR2 SMNVEV (reference sequence). This CDR3 is CASSFLQGSSGQYF. CDR3 in DNA: TGTGCCAGCAGTTTTTTACAGGGGTCCTCTGGGCAGTACTTC.

This chain joins TRBV29-1 and TRBJ1-1; 8 bases agree with TRBD1. After removal of 7 bases from V and 5 bases from J, the junction contained 6 bases not matched to a gene. CDR3 length: 12 residues. Germline V gene lookup returns CDR1 SQVTM and CDR2 ANQGSEA. This chain's CDR3 is CSGTGIGTEAFF. As DNA, the CDR3 is TGCAGCGGGACAGGGATTGGGACTGAAGCTTTCTTT.

V and J are TRBV10-2 and TRBJ1-5, with a weak D call TRBD1 (6 bases). Germline V gene lookup returns CDR1 WSHSY and CDR2 SAAADI. CDR3 length: 14 amino acids. V was shortened by 4 bases and J by 7 bases, with 14 bases between the two germline ends. The CDR3 bases are TGCGCCAGCAGTGTAAGGCTGGGGGCACAGCCCCAGCATTTT. Translation gives CASSVRLGAQPQHF.

Remarks on this clone: A far more abundant clone sits one base away, making this likely a read error. The chain couples TRBV7-3 to TRBJ1-1; 7 bases fit TRBD1. CDR3 length equals 14 residues. Germline-derived CDR1 and CDR2 are SGHTA and FQGTGA. V lost 3 bases to trimming and J lost 1 base; unmatched junction nucleotides: 2. The CDR3 DNA reads as TGTGCCAGCAGCTTGGGGACAGAGAACACTGAAGCTTTCTTT. Its protein is CASSLGTENTEAFF.

The gene calls are TRBV6-1 and TRBJ2-1; 13 nucleotides line up with TRBD2. The CDR3 is 14 residues long. Germline CDR1 MNHNS, CDR2 SASEGT. V was clipped by 9 bases and J by 7 bases; unmatched bases: 6. The CDR3 bases are TGTGCCAGTACGGGACTAGCGGGATCTAATGAGCAGTTCTTC. This gives the protein CASTGLAGSNEQFF.